This record covers a single T cell receptor beta chain. The data belong to a study of graft-versus-host responses after intestinal transplantation. Some clones are missing from TCRdb's copy, which holds only in-frame ones; the method was immunoSEQ multiplex PCR. The table shows tens of thousands of clones, with around 83% occurring only once. CDR3 length: 13 amino acids. V was cut by 2 bases and J by 1 base, with 5 bases left in between. Germline values: CDR1 SGHRS, CDR2 YFSETQ. The receptor was derived from a human patient who received an intestinal transplant, so some T cells may come from the graft donor. The J gene is TRBJ2-3, the V gene TRBV5-1; D is perhaps TRBD2 (5 bases). Sequences were derived from PBMCs, sampled about 1,000 days after transplant. CDR3 sequence reads: CASSFGGTDTQYF. As DNA, the CDR3 is TGCGCCAGCAGCTTCGGGGGCACAGATACGCAGTATTTT. The full variable domain, its missing parts supplied by reference TRBV5-1 and TRBJ2-3, is KAGVTQTPRYLIKTRGQQVTLSCSPISGHRSVSWYQQTPGQGLQFLFEYFSETQRNKGNFPGRFSGRQFSNSRSEMNVSTLELGDSALYLCASSFGGTDTQYFGPGTRLTVL.